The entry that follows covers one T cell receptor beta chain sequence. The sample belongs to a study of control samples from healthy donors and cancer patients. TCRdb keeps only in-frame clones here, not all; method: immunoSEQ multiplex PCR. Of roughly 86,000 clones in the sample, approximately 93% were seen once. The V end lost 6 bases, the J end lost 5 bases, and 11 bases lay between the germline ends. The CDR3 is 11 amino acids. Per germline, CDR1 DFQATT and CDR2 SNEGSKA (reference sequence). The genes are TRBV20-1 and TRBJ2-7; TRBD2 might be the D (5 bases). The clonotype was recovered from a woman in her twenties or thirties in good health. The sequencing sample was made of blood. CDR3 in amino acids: CSAGRGNEQYF. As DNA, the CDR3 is TGCAGTGCAGGCCGGGGAAACGAGCAGTACTTC.